The rows below give T cell receptor beta chains drawn from one sample of a study of T cell responses to AZD1222 COVID-19 vaccine. Some clones are missing from TCRdb's copy, which holds only in-frame ones; the method was immunoSEQ multiplex PCR. Of some 120,000 clones in the sample, 80% to 90% are singletons; the top ten hold 7.5% to 8%. The source material was peripheral blood, sampled on day 0 of AZD1222 vaccination. Source of these receptors: an adult in good health. Each CDR3 is given with its conserved first and last residue. Fields, in order: D gene, V gene, clone size, J gene, CDR3 protein, CDR3 DNA. The D gene is left open where the match is weak. The size of a clone is reported for some rows only, either as once, few or many, or as a class for expanded clones.

>TRBD1|TRBV3-1/TRBV3-2|few|TRBJ2-5
CASSQAIQGETQYF
TGTGCCAGCAGCCAAGCCATACAGGGGGAGACCCAGTACTTC
>TRBD1|TRBV27|.|TRBJ2-7
CASSPSDRDEQYF
TGTGCCAGCAGTCCCTCGGACAGGGACGAGCAGTACTTC
>.|TRBV2|.|TRBJ1-1
CASSEQSTEAFF
TGTGCCAGCAGTGAACAGTCCACTGAAGCTTTCTTT
>.|TRBV12-3/TRBV12-4|.|TRBJ1-2
CASSQGYGYTF
TGTGCCAGCAGTCAGGGATATGGCTACACCTTC
>.|TRBV19|.|TRBJ2-7
CAILYEQYF
TGTGCCATTCTCTACGAGCAGTACTTC
>TRBD1|TRBV27|.|TRBJ1-2
CASSPNFPGTGAGGYTF
TGTGCCAGCAGTCCCAATTTTCCCGGGACAGGGGCAGGAGGCTACACCTTC
>.|TRBV7-9|.|TRBJ1-1
CASSLARGTEAFF
TGTGCCAGCAGCTTAGCCAGGGGCACTGAAGCTTTCTTT
>TRBD1|TRBV5-1|.|TRBJ2-7
CASSLAGTGRNEQYF
TGCGCCAGCAGCTTGGCCGGGACAGGGCGAAACGAGCAGTACTTC
>.|TRBV28|.|TRBJ2-5
CASSLIEAGNQGTQYF
TGTGCCAGCAGTTTAATCGAGGCCGGGAACCAGGGGACCCAGTACTTC
>.|TRBV20-1|.|TRBJ1-1
CSASRPSAFF
TGCAGTGCTAGTCGGCCCTCTGCTTTCTTT
>.|TRBV10-3|once|TRBJ2-7
CAISGDGNYEQYF
TGTGCCATCAGTGGCGACGGAAACTACGAGCAGTACTTC
>.|TRBV27|.|TRBJ2-2
CATCWQEPNTGELFF
TGTGCCACCTGTTGGCAGGAGCCGAACACCGGGGAGCTGTTTTTT
>.|TRBV10-3|.|TRBJ1-5
CAISDVGDGSYQPQHF
TGTGCCATCAGTGATGTCGGCGACGGATCTTATCAGCCCCAGCATTTT
>TRBD1|TRBV5-1|.|TRBJ1-2
CASSPTQSTGPSYGYTF
TGCGCCAGCAGCCCCACCCAGTCGACAGGGCCGAGCTATGGCTACACCTTC
>TRBD1|TRBV5-1|.|TRBJ2-7
CASSSEQLTGREQYF
TGCGCCAGCAGCTCCGAACAATTGACAGGGCGCGAGCAGTACTTC
>.|TRBV4-1|few|TRBJ1-2
CASSQDKFNYGYTF
TGCGCCAGCAGCCAAGATAAATTTAACTATGGCTACACCTTC
>.|TRBV5-4|.|TRBJ2-5
CASSGLGGPGTQYF
TGTGCCAGCAGCGGGCTGGGGGGGCCCGGGACCCAGTACTTC
>TRBD1|TRBV4-1|.|TRBJ1-4
CASGRGVANEKLFF
TGCGCCAGCGGCAGGGGGGTGGCTAATGAAAAACTGTTTTTT
>.|TRBV6-6|once|TRBJ1-5
CASIQSEPNQPQHF
TGTGCCAGCATTCAATCCGAACCCAATCAGCCCCAGCATTTT
>TRBD2|TRBV19|.|TRBJ2-3
CASRMLGLAGDDTQYF
TGTGCCAGTAGGATGCTGGGACTAGCGGGCGATGATACGCAGTATTTT
>TRBD2|TRBV11-2|.|TRBJ2-7
CASSAYTSGSSYEQYF
TGTGCCAGCAGCGCGTATACTAGCGGGAGCTCCTACGAGCAGTACTTC
>.|TRBV2|.|TRBJ2-3
CASSLRGGLRDTQYF
TGTGCCAGCAGCCTTAGAGGGGGGCTGCGAGATACGCAGTATTTT
>.|TRBV5-1|.|TRBJ1-3
CASSLASGERNTIYF
TGCGCCAGCAGCTTGGCCTCAGGAGAAAGAAACACCATATATTTT
>TRBD2|TRBV5-4|.|TRBJ2-5
CASSTGTSGRRARETQYF
TGTGCCAGCAGCACCGGGACTAGCGGGAGAAGGGCAAGAGAGACCCAGTACTTC
>.|TRBV19|few|TRBJ2-2
CASSITGELFF
TGTGCCAGTAGTATCACAGGGGAGCTGTTTTTT
>.|TRBV5-1|few|TRBJ2-3
CASSLGVLGEIPTDTQYF
TGCGCCAGCAGCTTGGGAGTACTGGGGGAGATTCCCACAGATACGCAGTATTTT
>TRBD1|TRBV19|once|TRBJ1-6
CASTPDRGQSPLHF
TGTGCCAGTACTCCGGACAGGGGGCAATCACCCCTCCACTTT
>.|TRBV7-2|.|TRBJ1-2
CASSHFELGDYGYTF
TGTGCCAGCAGCCATTTTGAGCTGGGGGACTATGGCTACACCTTC
>TRBD1|TRBV9|.|TRBJ2-2
CASSALGQANTGELFF
TGTGCCAGCAGCGCGTTGGGACAGGCCAACACCGGGGAGCTGTTTTTT
>TRBD1|TRBV5-8|.|TRBJ2-5
CASSLQGAQETQYF
TGTGCCAGCAGCTTACAGGGGGCTCAAGAGACCCAGTACTTC
>TRBD1|TRBV27|.|TRBJ2-6
CASSWTGGGRTPSSGANVLTF
TGTGCCAGCAGTTGGACAGGGGGCGGACGTACCCCAAGCTCTGGGGCCAACGTCCTGACTTTC
>.|TRBV7-8|few|TRBJ2-7
CASSPRGLSSYEQYF
TGTGCCAGCAGCCCCAGGGGTCTTTCCTCCTACGAGCAGTACTTC
>TRBD2|TRBV18|.|TRBJ2-1
CASSPTSGSLNEQFF
TGTGCCAGCTCACCGACTAGCGGGAGTCTTAATGAGCAGTTCTTC
>.|TRBV11-2|.|TRBJ2-2
CASSPDRYTGELFF
TGTGCCAGCAGCCCAGATCGGTACACCGGGGAGCTGTTTTTT
>.|TRBV9|once|TRBJ1-3
CASSALGGSSGNTIYF
TGTGCCAGCAGCGCGTTAGGGGGAAGCTCTGGAAACACCATATATTTT